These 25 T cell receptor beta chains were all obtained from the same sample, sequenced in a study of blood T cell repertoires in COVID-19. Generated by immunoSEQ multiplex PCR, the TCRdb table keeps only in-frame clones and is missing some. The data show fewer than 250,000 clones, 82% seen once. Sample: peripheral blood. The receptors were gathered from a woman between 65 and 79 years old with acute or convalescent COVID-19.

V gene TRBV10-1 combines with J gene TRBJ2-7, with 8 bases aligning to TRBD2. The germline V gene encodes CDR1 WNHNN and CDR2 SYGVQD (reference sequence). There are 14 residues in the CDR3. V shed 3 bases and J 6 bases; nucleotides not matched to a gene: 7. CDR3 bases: TGCGCCAGCAGTGAAATAAGACTAGCGAGCGAGCAGTACTTC. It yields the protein CASSEIRLASEQYF.

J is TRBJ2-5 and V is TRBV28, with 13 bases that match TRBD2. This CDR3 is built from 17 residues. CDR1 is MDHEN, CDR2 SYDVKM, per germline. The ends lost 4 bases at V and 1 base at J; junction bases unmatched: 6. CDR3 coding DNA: TGTGCCAGCAGTTCCTTACTAGCGGGGGGGCTCCAAGAGACCCAGTACTTC. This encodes CASSSLLAGGLQETQYF.

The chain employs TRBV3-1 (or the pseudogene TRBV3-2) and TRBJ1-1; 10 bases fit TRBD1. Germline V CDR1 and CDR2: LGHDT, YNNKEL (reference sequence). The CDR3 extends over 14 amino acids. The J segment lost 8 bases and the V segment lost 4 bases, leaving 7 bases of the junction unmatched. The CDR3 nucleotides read TGTGCCAGCAGCCCCGGGACAGGGGAAGGAGAAGCTTTCTTT. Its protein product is CASSPGTGEGEAFF.

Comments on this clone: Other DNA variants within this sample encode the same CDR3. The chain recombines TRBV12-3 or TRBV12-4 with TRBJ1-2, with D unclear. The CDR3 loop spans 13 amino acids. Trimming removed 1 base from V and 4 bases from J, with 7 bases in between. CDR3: CASSLGQVYGYTF. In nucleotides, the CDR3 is TGTGCCAGCAGTTTAGGACAAGTCTATGGCTACACCTTC.

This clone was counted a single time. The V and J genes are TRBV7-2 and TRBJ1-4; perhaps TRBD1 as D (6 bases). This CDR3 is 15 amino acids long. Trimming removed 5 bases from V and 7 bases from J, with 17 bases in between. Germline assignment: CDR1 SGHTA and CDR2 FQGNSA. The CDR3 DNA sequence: TGTGCCAGCAGCCCCTATACAGGGAACACTGAAAAACTGTTTTTT. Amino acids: CASSPYTGNTEKLFF.

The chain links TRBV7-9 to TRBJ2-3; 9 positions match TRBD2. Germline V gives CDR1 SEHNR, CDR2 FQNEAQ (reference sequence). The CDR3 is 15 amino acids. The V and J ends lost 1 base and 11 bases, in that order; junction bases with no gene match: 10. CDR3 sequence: CASSLVASGEVMQYF. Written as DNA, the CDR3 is TGTGCCAGCAGCTTAGTGGCTAGCGGGGAGGTGATGCAGTATTTT.

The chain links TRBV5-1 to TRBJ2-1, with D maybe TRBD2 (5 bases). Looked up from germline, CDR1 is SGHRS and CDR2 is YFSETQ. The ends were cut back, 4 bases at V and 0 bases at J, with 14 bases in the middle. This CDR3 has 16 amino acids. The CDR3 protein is CASSPRTDFSYNEQFF. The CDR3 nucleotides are TGCGCCAGCAGCCCTCGGACGGACTTCTCCTACAATGAGCAGTTCTTC.

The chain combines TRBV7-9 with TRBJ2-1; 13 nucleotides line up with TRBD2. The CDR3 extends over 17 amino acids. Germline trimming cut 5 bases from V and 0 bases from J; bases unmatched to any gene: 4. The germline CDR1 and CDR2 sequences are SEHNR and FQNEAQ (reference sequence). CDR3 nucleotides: TGTGCCAGCAGCGCACTAGCGGGGGGGAGCTCCTACAATGAGCAGTTCTTC. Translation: CASSALAGGSSYNEQFF. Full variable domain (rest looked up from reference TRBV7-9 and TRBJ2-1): DTGVSQNPRHKITKRGQNVTFRCDPISEHNRLYWYRQTLGQGPEFLTYFQNEAQLEKSRLLSDRFSAERPKGSFSTLEIQRTEQGDSAMYLCASSALAGGSSYNEQFFGPGTRLTVL.

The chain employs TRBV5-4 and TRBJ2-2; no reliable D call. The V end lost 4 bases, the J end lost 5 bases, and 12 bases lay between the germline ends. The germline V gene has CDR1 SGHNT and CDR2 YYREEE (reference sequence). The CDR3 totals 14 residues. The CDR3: CASSPPGVTGELFF. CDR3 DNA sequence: TGTGCCAGCAGCCCTCCCGGAGTGACCGGGGAGCTGTTTTTT.

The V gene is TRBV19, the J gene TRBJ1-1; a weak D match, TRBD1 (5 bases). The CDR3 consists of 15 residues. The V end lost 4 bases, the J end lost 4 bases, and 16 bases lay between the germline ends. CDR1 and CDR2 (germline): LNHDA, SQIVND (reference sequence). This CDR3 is CASSTSGLVGTEAFF. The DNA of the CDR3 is TGTGCCAGTAGTACCTCGGGACTCGTGGGCACTGAAGCTTTCTTT.

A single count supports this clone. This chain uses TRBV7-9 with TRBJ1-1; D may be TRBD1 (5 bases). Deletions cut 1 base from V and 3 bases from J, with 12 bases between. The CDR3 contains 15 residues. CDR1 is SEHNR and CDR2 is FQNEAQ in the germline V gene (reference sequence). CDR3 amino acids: CASSLGAVRDTEAFF. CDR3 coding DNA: TGTGCCAGCAGCTTAGGAGCCGTCAGGGACACTGAAGCTTTCTTT. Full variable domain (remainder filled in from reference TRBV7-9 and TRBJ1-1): DTGVSQNPRHKITKRGQNVTFRCDPISEHNRLYWYRQTLGQGPEFLTYFQNEAQLEKSRLLSDRFSAERPKGSFSTLEIQRTEQGDSAMYLCASSLGAVRDTEAFFGQGTRLTVV.

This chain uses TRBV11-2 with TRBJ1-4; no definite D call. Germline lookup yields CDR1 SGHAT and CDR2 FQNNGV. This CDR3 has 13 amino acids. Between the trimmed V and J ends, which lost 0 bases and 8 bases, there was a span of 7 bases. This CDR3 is CASSLDREEKLFF. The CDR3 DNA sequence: TGTGCCAGCAGCTTAGATCGGGAAGAAAAACTGTTTTTT.

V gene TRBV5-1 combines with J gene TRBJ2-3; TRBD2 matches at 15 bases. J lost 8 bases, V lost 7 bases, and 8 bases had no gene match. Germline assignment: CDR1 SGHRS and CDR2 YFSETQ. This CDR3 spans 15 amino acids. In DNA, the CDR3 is TGCGCCAGCGGACTAGCGGGGGGGATCGAGGGTACGCAGTATTTT. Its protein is CASGLAGGIEGTQYF.

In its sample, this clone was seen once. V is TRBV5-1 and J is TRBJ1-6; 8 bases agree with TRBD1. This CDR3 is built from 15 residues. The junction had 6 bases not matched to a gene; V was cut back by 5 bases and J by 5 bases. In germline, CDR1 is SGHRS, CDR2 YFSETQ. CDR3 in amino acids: CASSRGQGDNSPLHF. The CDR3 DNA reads TGCGCCAGCAGTCGTGGACAGGGTGATAATTCACCCCTCCACTTT.

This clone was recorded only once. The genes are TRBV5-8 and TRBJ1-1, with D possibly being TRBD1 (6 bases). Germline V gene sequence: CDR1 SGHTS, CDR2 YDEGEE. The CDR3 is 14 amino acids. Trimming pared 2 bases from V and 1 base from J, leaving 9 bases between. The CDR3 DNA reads TGTGCCAGCAGCTTACGGGGGGCGAACACTGAAGCTTTCTTT. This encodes CASSLRGANTEAFF.

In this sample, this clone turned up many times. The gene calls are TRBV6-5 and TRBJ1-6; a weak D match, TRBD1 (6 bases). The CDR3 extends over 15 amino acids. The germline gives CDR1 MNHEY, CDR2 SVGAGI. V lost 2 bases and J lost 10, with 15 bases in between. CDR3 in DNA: TGTGCCAGCAGTTACACGACAGGTCCGGGCTCACCCCTCCACTTT. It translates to CASSYTTGPGSPLHF.

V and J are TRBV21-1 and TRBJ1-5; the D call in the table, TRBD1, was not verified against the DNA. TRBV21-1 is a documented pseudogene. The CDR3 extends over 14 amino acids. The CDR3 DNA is TGTGCCAGTAGGAGATTCAAGGGGAATCAGCCCCAGCATTTT. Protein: CASRRFKGNQPQHF.

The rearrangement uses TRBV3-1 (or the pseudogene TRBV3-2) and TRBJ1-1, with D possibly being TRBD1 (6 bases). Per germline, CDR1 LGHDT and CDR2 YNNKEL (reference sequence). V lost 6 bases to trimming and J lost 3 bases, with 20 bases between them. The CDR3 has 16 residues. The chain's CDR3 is CASSPAFGGIYTEAFF. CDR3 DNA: TGTGCCAGCAGTCCAGCGTTTGGGGGCATTTACACTGAAGCTTTCTTT.

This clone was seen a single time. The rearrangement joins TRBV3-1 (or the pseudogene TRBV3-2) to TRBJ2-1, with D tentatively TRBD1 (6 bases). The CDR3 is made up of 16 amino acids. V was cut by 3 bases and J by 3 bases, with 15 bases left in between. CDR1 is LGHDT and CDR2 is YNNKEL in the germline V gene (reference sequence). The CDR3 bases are TGTGCCAGCAGCCACCATGGGGCAGGGGACTACAATGAGCAGTTCTTC. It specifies CASSHHGAGDYNEQFF.

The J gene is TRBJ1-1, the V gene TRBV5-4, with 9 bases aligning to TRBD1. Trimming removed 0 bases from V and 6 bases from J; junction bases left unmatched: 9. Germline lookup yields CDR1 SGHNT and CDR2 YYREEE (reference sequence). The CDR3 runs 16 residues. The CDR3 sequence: CASSLGTGEKGAEAFF. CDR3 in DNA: TGTGCCAGCAGCTTGGGGACAGGGGAGAAGGGCGCTGAAGCTTTCTTT.

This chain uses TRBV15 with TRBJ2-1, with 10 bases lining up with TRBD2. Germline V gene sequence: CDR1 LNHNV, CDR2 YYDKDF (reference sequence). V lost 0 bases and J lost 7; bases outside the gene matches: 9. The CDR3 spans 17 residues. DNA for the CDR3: TGTGCCACCAGCAGAGATATGGGGAGCGGGGGGGCGAATGAGCAGTTCTTC. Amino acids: CATSRDMGSGGANEQFF.

CDR3 nucleotides: TGCGCCAGCAGCCAATATGTAGGTGGGACTAGCGGGGGGCATTCAGATACGCAGTATTTT. This codes for CASSQYVGGTSGGHSDTQYF. The chain uses TRBV4-3 and TRBJ2-3; 15 bases line up with TRBD2. Germline assignment: CDR1 LGHNA and CDR2 YSLEER. This CDR3 contains 20 residues. The trim removed 2 bases at V and 4 bases at J, leaving 13 bases unmatched.

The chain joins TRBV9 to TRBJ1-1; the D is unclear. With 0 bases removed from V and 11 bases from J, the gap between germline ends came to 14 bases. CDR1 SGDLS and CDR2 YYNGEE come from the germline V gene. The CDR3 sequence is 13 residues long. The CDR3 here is CASSVDSREKAFF. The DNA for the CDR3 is TGTGCCAGCAGCGTAGATAGTAGGGAGAAGGCTTTCTTT.

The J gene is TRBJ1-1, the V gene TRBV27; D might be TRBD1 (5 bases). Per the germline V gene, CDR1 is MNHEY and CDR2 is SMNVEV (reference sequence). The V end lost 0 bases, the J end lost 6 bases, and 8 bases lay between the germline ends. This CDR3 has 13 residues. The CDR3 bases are TGTGCCAGCAGTTTATCCAGGGAGGCTGAAGCTTTCTTT. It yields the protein CASSLSREAEAFF.

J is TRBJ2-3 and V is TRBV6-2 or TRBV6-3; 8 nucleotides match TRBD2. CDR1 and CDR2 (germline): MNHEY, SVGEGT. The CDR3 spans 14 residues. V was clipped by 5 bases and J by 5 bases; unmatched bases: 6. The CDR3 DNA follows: TGTGCCAGCAGTGGACTAGCTTGGGGAGATACGCAGTATTTT. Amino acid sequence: CASSGLAWGDTQYF.